Listed below are T cell receptor beta chains from one sample, sequenced in a study of early T cells in non-severe SARS-CoV-2 infection. One entry per CDR3 protein, called by TCRdb with MiXCR from the 5' RACE reads. Among around 76,000 distinct CDR3 sequences listed, roughly 10% were seen once. The sequencing input was whole blood. The receptor set was obtained from an adult who was a healthcare worker with PCR-confirmed SARS-CoV-2 infection or an uninfected control (not recorded which). Both conserved end residues are part of each CDR3. Fields, in order: clone size, D gene, CDR3 length, J gene, V gene, CDR3 protein, CDR3 DNA. A D gene is named only where the DNA matches it firmly. Expanded clones get a size class; other rows say once, few or many, or leave the size out.

>many|.|13|TRBJ2-7|TRBV6-6
CASSFGGNYEQYF
TGTGCCAGCAGTTTCGGCGGTAACTACGAGCAGTACTTC
>many|TRBD2|13|TRBJ2-3|TRBV7-2
CASSSTSGDTQYF
TGTGCCAGCAGCTCCACTAGCGGGGATACGCAGTATTTT
>many|.|16|TRBJ1-1|TRBV7-8
CASSPTAGQRNTEAFF
TGTGCCAGCAGCCCAACCGCCGGACAGAGGAACACTGAAGCTTTCTTT
>.|.|12|TRBJ2-1|TRBV20-1
CSARDRGSEQFF
TGCAGTGCTAGAGATCGGGGAAGTGAGCAGTTCTTC
>.|TRBD1|15|TRBJ2-7|TRBV15
CATSRIRDRVVEQYF
TGTGCCACCAGCAGGATCCGGGACAGAGTAGTCGAGCAGTACTTC
>many|.|13|TRBJ2-7|TRBV7-2
CASSPSVVYEQYF
TGTGCCAGCAGCCCCTCTGTGGTCTACGAGCAGTACTTC
>many|.|15|TRBJ1-3|TRBV15
CATSRDRGSGNTIYF
TGTGCCACCAGCAGAGATCGGGGTTCTGGAAACACCATATATTTT
>.|TRBD2|16|TRBJ2-5|TRBV5-4
CASSPTSGGIEETQYF
TGTGCCAGCAGCCCAACTAGCGGGGGCATAGAAGAGACCCAGTACTTC
>.|TRBD2|13|TRBJ2-1|TRBV27
CAIRAGAYNEQFF
TGTGCCATACGAGCGGGAGCCTACAATGAGCAGTTCTTC
>few|.|13|TRBJ1-1|TRBV11-2
CASSPGSYTEAFF
TGTGCCAGCAGCCCGGGAAGTTACACTGAAGCTTTCTTT
>.|TRBD1|13|TRBJ2-1|TRBV7-2
CASSPQGYNEQFF
TGTGCCAGCAGCCCACAGGGGTACAATGAGCAGTTCTTC
>many|TRBD1|14|TRBJ2-5|TRBV29-1
CSVAEQGAGETQYF
TGCAGCGTTGCCGAACAGGGGGCTGGAGAGACCCAGTACTTC
>.|TRBD1|15|TRBJ1-2|TRBV29-1
CSVDPDRGLDYGYTF
TGCAGCGTTGACCCCGACAGGGGTTTGGACTATGGCTACACCTTC
>.|.|12|TRBJ2-5|TRBV6-2/TRBV6-3
CASSYTGETQYF
TGTGCCAGCAGTTATACGGGGGAGACCCAGTACTTC